The clone carrying this T cell receptor beta chain was detected many times. What was amplified from RNA transcripts were TCR beta CDR3 regions. Carried out on the TCR CDR3, a first-round RT-PCR used the HTBI primer set. MiXCR was run by TCRdb on the multiplex PCR reads, yielding one entry per CDR3 protein. The sample carries about 560,000 distinct CDR3 sequences, roughly 17% recorded once. The data derive from a study of T cells in Graves' hyperthyroidism and ophthalmopathy. Material: blood. This receptor was taken from a woman under 30 with Graves' hyperthyroidism.

The CDR3 loop reads CASSFQGGRNSPLHF. Written as DNA, the CDR3 is TGTGCCAGCAGTTTCCAGGGGGGGCGTAATTCACCCCTCCACTTT. The chain joins TRBV28 to TRBJ1-6; the match to TRBD1 covers 7 bases. The CDR3 is made up of 15 amino acids. The germline CDR1 and CDR2 sequences are MDHEN and SYDVKM. V lost 3 bases to trimming and J lost 6 bases; unmatched junction nucleotides: 5.